These 2 T cell receptor beta chains were sequenced from one sample in a study of blood T cell repertoires in COVID-19 (dated by TCRdb to about 2020). Libraries were made using the immunoSEQ multiplex PCR assay. Here the immuneACCESS table is served through TCRdb, limited to in-frame sequences with V and J called. Missing clones are a known gap in these copies; in checked studies unresolved V genes cover under half, and the rest lacks a known reason. For this sample there are a few hundred thousand clones; approximately 77% appear just once. 3.1% of the sample lies in the top ten. Sequenced sample: peripheral blood. Receptors originate from a woman under 30 with acute or convalescent COVID-19.

This clone was seen a handful of times. The chain is built from TRBV25-1 and TRBJ2-7, with 7 bases matching TRBD1. The CDR3 contains 14 residues. Trimming took 6 bases from V and 2 from J; bases not matched to a gene: 7. Germline V CDR1 and CDR2: MGHDK, SYGVNS. CDR3 sequence: CASSRTGLTYEQYF. The CDR3 DNA reads as TGTGCCAGCAGCCGGACAGGTCTTACCTACGAGCAGTACTTC.

This chain links TRBV30 with TRBJ1-4, with D hard to call. Germline loops: CDR1 GTSNPN, CDR2 SVGIG (reference sequence). The CDR3 spans 15 residues. Trimming left V 1 base short and J 3 bases short, with 12 bases between. The CDR3 loop reads CAWSADSGANEKLFF. The CDR3 region has the DNA TGTGCCTGGAGTGCCGATTCCGGGGCTAATGAAAAACTGTTTTTT.